The subject of this entry is one T cell receptor beta chain. What it binds is unknown. In the PCR, 60 Vbeta and 13 Jbeta primers were used. Profiling relied on immunoSEQ multiplex PCR, and the TCRdb table lists in-frame clones only, not all of them. Here the sample spans over 150,000 clones, less than 80% being singletons. This specimen comes from a study of cytomegalovirus exposure and HLA in healthy donors. General study results and limits: Earlier findings revealed that most TCR beta V segments proved productive either about 87% or about 30% of the time. Association of a missense DCLRE1C variant with TCR beta V- and J-gene trimming was reported in a later analysis. Roughly uniform sequencing depth across donors was assumed, possibly incorrectly.

Whereas donors were nominally healthy upon sampling, unrecorded immune exposures were probable. This CDR3 is built from 13 residues. With 4 bases removed from V and 4 bases from J, the gap between germline ends came to 11 bases. The germline V gene encodes CDR1 SEHNR and CDR2 FQNEAQ (reference sequence). The origin of this receptor is a man aged 35-49 years in good health and CMV-seronegative. The sample comprised PBMCs. V and J are TRBV7-9 and TRBJ2-7; TRBD2 is a possible D gene (5 bases). The chain's CDR3 is CASSSSGGYEQYF. Written as DNA, the CDR3 is TGTGCCAGCAGCTCCTCCGGAGGTTACGAGCAGTACTTC.